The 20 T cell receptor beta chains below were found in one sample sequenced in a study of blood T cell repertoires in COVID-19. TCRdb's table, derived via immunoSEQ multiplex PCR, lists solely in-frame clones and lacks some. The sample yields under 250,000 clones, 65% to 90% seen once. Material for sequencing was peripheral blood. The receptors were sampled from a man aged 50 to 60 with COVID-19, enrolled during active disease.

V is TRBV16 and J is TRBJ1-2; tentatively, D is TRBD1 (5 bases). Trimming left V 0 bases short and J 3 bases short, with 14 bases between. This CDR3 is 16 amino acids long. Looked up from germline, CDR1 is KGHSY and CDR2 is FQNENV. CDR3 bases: TGTGCCAGCAGCCAATCCAGGGTTGTCGGGTACTATGGCTACACCTTC. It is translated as CASSQSRVVGYYGYTF.

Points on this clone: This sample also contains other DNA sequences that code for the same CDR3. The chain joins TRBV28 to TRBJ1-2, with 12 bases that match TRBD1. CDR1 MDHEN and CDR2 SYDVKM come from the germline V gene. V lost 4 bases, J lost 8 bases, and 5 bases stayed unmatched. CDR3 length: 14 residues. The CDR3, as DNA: TGTGCCAGCAGTTCGGGACAGGGGGCAGGAGGCTACACCTTC. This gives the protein CASSSGQGAGGYTF.

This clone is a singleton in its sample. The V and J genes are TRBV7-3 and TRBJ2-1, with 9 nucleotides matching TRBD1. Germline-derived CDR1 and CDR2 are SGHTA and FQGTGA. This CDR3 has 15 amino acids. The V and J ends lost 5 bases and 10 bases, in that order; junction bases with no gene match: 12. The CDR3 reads CASSLPGTGTLEQFF. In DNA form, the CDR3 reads TGTGCCAGCAGCCTCCCCGGGACAGGGACTCTCGAGCAGTTCTTC.

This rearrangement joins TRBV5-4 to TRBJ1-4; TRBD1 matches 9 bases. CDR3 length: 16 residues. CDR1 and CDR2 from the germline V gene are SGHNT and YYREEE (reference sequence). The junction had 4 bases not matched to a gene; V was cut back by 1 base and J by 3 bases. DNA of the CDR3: TGTGCCAGCAGCTTGCGGGGACAGGGACCTAATGAAAAACTGTTTTTT. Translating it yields CASSLRGQGPNEKLFF.

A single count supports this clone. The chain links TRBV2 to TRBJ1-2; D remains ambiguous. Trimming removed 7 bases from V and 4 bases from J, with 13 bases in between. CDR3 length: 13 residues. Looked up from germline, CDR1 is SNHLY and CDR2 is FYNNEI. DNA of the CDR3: TGTGCCAGCACCGCTCTCTCTACCTATGGCTACACCTTC. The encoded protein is CASTALSTYGYTF.

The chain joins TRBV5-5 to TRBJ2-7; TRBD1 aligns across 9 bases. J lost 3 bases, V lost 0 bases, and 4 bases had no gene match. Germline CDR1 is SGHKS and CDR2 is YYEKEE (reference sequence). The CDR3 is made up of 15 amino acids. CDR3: CASSLGGTGYYEQYF. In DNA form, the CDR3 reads TGTGCCAGCAGCTTGGGGGGGACAGGGTACTACGAGCAGTACTTC.

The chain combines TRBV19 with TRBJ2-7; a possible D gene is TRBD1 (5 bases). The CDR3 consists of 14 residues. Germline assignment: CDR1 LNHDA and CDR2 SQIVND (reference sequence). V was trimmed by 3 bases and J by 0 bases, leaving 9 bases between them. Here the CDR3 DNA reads TGTGCCAGTAGTATGGTAGGGGACTCCTACGAGCAGTACTTC. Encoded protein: CASSMVGDSYEQYF.

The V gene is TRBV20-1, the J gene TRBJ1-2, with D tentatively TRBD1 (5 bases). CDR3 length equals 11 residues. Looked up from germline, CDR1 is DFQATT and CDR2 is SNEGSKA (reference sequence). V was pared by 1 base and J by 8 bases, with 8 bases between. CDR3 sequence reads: CSARGQRGYTF. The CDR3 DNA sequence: TGCAGTGCTAGAGGACAGCGAGGCTACACCTTC.

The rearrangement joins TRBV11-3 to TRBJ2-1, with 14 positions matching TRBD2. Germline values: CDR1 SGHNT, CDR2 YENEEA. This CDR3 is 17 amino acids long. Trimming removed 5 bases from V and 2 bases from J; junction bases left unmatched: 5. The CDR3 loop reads CASSPRTSGGPYNEQFF. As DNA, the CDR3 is TGTGCCAGCAGCCCTAGGACTAGCGGGGGGCCCTACAATGAGCAGTTCTTC.

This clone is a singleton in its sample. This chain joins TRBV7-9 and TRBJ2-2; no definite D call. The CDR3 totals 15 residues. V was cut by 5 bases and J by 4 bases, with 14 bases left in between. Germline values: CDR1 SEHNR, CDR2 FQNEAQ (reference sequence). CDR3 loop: CASSPGAAVTGELFF. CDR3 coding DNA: TGTGCCAGCAGCCCTGGCGCGGCGGTCACCGGGGAGCTGTTTTTT.

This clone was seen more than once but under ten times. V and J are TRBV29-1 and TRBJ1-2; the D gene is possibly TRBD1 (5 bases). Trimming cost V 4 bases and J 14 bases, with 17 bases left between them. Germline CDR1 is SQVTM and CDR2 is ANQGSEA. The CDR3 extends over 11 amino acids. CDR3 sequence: CSVGGNRLGTF. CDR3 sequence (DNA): TGCAGCGTTGGTGGAAACAGGTTAGGAACCTTC.

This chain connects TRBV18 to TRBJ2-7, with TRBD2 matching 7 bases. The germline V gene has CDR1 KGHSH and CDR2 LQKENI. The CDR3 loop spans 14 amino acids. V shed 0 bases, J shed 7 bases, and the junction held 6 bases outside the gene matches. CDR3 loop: CASSPPNGGREQYF. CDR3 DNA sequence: TGTGCCAGCTCACCACCGAACGGCGGGAGAGAGCAGTACTTC.

CDR3 DNA: TGTGCCAGCAGCTACGACAGGGGGCGGGTGAACACTGAAGCTTTCTTT. The encoded protein is CASSYDRGRVNTEAFF. The chain has TRBV2 and TRBJ1-1; 10 bases fit TRBD1. Germline V CDR1 and CDR2: SNHLY, FYNNEI. With 6 bases clipped from V and 0 bases from J, the junction kept 7 bases outside the gene matches. This CDR3 has 16 residues.

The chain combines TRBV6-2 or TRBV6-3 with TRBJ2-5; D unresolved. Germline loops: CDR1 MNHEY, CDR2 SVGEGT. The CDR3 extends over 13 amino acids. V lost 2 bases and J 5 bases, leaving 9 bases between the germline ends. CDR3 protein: CASSYPAGETQYF. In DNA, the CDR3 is TGTGCCAGCAGTTACCCGGCAGGCGAGACCCAGTACTTC.

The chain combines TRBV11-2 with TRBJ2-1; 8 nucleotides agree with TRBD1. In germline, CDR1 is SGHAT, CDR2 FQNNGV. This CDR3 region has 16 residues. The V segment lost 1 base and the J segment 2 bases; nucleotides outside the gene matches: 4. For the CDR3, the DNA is TGTGCCAGCAGCTTAGCCCCGGGACAGGCCTACAATGAGCAGTTCTTC. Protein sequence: CASSLAPGQAYNEQFF.

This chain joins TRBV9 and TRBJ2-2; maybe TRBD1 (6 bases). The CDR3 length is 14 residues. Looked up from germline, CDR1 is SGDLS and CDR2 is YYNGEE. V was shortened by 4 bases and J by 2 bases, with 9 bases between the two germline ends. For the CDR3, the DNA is TGTGCCAGCAGCTTCGGGACAAACACCGGGGAGCTGTTTTTT. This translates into CASSFGTNTGELFF. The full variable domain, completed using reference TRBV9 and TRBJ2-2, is DSGVTQTPKHLITATGQRVTLRCSPRSGDLSVYWYQQSLDQGLQFLIQYYNGEERAKGNILERFSAQQFPDLHSELNLSSLELGDSALYFCASSFGTNTGELFFGEGSRLTVL.

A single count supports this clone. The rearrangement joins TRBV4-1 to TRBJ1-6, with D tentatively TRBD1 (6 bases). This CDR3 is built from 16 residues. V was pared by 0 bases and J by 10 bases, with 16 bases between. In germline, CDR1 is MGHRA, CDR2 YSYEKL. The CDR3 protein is CASSQDRTVQGSPLHF. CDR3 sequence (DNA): TGCGCCAGCAGCCAAGATCGGACAGTTCAGGGCTCACCCCTCCACTTT.

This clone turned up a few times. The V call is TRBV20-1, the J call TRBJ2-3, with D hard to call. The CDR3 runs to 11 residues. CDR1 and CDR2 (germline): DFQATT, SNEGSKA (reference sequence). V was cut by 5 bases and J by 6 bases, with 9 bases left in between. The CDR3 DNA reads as TGCAGTGCTCCGGTTTCGGATACGCAGTATTTT. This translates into CSAPVSDTQYF.

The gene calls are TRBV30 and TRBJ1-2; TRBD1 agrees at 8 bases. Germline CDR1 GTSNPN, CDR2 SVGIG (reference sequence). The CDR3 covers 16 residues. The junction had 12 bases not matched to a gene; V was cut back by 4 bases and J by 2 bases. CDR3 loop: CAWTRDRRTNNYGYTF. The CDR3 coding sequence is TGTGCCTGGACGAGGGACAGGCGGACAAACAACTATGGCTACACCTTC.

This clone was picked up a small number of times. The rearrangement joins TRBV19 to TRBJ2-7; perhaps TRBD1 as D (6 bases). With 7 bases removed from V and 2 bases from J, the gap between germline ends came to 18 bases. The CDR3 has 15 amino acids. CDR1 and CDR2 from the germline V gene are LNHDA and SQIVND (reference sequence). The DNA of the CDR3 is TGTGCCAGTACCCCTATTGGGGGCGCCCCCTACGAGCAGTACTTC. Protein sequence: CASTPIGGAPYEQYF. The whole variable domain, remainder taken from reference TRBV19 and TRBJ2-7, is DGGITQSPKYLFRKEGQNVTLSCEQNLNHDAMYWYRQDPGQGLRLIYYSQIVNDFQKGDIAEGYSVSREKKESFPLTVTSAQKNPTAFYLCASTPIGGAPYEQYFGPGTRLTVT.